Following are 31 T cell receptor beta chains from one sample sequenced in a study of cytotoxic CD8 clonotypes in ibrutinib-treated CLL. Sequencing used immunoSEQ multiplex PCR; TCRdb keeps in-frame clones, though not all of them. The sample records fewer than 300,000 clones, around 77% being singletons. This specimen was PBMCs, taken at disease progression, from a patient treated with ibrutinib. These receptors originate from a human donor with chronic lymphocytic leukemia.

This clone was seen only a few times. The CDR3 spells CASKFVGELFF. The CDR3, as DNA: TGTGCCAGTAAATTCGTCGGGGAGCTGTTTTTT. This rearrangement joins TRBV19 to TRBJ2-2; no clear D. V lost 7 bases, J lost 7 bases, and 7 bases lay in between. Germline CDR1 and CDR2: LNHDA and SQIVND (reference sequence). CDR3 size: 11 residues.

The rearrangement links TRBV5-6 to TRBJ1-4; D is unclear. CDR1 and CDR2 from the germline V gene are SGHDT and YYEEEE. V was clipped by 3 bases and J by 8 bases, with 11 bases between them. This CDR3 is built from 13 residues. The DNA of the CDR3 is TGTGCCAGCAGCTGGGGAGGAAGCGAAAAACTGTTTTTT. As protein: CASSWGGSEKLFF.

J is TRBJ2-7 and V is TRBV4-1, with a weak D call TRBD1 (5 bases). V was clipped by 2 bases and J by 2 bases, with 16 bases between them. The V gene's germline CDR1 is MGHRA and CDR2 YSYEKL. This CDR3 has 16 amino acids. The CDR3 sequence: CASSQYQGLGAYEQYF. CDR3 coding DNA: TGCGCCAGCAGCCAATACCAGGGCCTTGGGGCCTACGAGCAGTACTTC.

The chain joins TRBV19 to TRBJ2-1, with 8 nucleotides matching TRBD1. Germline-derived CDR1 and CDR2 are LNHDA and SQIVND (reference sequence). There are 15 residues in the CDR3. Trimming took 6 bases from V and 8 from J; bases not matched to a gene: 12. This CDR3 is CASRTSGTGFDEQFF. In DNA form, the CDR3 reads TGTGCCAGTAGAACGTCCGGGACAGGCTTCGATGAGCAGTTCTTC.

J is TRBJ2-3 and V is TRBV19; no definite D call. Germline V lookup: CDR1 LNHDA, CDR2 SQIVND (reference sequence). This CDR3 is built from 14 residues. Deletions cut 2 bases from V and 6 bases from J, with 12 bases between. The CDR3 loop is CASSISAARDTQYF. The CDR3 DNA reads TGTGCCAGTAGTATATCGGCCGCGAGGGATACGCAGTATTTT.

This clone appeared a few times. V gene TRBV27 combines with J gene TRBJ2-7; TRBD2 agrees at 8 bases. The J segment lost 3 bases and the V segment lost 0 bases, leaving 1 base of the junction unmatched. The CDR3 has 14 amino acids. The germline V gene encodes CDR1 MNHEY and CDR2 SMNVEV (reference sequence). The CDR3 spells CASSLSRGGYEQYF. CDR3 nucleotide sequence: TGTGCCAGCAGTTTATCTCGGGGGGGCTACGAGCAGTACTTC.

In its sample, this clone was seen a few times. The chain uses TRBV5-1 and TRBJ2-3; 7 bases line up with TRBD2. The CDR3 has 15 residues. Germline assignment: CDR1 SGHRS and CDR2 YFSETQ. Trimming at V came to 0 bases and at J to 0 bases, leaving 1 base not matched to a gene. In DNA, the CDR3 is TGCGCCAGCAGCTTGGACGGGGGGAGCACAGATACGCAGTATTTT. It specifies CASSLDGGSTDTQYF.

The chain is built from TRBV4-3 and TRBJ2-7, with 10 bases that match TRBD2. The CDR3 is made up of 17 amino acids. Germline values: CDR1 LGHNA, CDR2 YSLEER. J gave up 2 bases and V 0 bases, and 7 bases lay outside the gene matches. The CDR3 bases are TGCGCCAGCAGCCAAGATCTAAGGACTAGCGGAACCTACGAGCAGTACTTC. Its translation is CASSQDLRTSGTYEQYF.

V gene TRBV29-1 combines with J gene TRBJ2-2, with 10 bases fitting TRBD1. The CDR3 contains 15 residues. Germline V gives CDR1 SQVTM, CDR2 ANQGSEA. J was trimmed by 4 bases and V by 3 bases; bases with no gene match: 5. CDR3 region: CSVEGQGSGTGELFF. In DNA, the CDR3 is TGCAGCGTTGAGGGACAGGGGTCGGGCACCGGGGAGCTGTTTTTT.

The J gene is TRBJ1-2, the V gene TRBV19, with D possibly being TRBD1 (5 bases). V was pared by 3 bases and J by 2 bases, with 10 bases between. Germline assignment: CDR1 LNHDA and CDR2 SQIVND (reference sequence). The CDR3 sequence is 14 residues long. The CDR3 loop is CASSIVGGNYGYTF. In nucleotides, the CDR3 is TGTGCCAGTAGTATTGTCGGGGGGAACTATGGCTACACCTTC.

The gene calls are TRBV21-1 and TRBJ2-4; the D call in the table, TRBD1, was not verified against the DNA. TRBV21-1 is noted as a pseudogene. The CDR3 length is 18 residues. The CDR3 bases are TGTGCCAGCAGCAAAGACGGACAGGGGGGTATAGCCAAAAACATTCAGTACTTC. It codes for CASSKDGQGGIAKNIQYF.

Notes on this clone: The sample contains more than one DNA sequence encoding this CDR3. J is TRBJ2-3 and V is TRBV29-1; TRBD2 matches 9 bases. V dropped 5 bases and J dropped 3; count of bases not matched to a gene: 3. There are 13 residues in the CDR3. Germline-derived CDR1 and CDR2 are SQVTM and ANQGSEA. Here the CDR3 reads CSVSGRLTDTQYF. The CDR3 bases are TGCAGCGTTAGCGGGAGGCTGACAGATACGCAGTATTTT.

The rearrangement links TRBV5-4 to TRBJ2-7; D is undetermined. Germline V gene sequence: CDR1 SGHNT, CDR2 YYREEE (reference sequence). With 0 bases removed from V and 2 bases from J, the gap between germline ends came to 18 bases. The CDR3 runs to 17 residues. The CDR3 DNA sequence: TGTGCCAGCAGCTTGGGGACCAGTCGGCTCCCCACCTACGAGCAGTACTTC. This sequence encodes CASSLGTSRLPTYEQYF.

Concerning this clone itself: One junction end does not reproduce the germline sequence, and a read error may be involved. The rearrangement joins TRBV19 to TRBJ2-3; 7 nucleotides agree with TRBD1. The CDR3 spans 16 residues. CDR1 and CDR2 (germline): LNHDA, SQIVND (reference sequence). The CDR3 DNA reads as TGTGCCAGTAGTATAGACGGGACAGACTACACAAATACGCAGTATTTT. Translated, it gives CASSIDGTDYTNTQYF.

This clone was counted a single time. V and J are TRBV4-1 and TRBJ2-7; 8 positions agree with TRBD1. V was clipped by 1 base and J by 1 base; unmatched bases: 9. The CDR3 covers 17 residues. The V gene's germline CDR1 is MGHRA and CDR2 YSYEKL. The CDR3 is CASSQGGQGLVSYEQYF. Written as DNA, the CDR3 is TGCGCCAGCAGCCAAGGTGGACAGGGTTTGGTATCCTACGAGCAGTACTTC.

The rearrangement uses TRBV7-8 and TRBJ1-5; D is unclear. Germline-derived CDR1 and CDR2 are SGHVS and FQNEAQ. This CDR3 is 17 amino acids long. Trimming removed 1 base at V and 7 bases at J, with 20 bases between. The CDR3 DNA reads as TGTGCCAGCAGCTTAGATAAAAGGACCCTGATGGGGCAGCCCCAGCATTTT. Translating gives CASSLDKRTLMGQPQHF.

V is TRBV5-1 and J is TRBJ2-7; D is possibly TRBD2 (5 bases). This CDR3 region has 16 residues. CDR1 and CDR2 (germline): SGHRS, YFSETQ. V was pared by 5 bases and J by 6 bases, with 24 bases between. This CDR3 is CASRDREIGYVGEQYF. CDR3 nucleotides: TGCGCCAGCAGAGATAGGGAGATCGGATACGTAGGCGAGCAGTACTTC. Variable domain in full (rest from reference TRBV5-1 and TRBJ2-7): KAGVTQTPRYLIKTRGQQVTLSCSPISGHRSVSWYQQTPGQGLQFLFEYFSETQRNKGNFPGRFSGRQFSNSRSEMNVSTLELGDSALYLCASRDREIGYVGEQYFGPGTRLTVT.

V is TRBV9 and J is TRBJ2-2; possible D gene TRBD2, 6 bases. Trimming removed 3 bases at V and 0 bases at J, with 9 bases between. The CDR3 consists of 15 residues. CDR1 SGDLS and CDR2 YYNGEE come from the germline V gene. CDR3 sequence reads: CASSAEGSNTGELFF. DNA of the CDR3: TGTGCCAGCAGCGCGGAGGGGTCGAACACCGGGGAGCTGTTTTTT.

CDR3 amino acids: CASSLPTVGWAETQYF. CDR3 nucleotide sequence: TGCGCCAGCAGCCTCCCCACGGTTGGGTGGGCCGAGACCCAGTACTTC. This chain uses TRBV5-1 with TRBJ2-5; D gene uncertain. CDR3 size: 16 residues. Germline CDR1 is SGHRS and CDR2 is YFSETQ. V gave up 4 bases and J gave up 5 bases, with 21 bases separating them.

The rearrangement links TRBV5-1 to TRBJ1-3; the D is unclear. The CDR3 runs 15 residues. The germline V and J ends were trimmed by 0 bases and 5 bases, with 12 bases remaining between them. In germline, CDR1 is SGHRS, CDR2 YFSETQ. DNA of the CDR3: TGCGCCAGCAGCTTGGTAGCGGGATCGAGAAACACCATATATTTT. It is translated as CASSLVAGSRNTIYF.

The DNA of the CDR3 is TGTGCCAGCAGACCCCACAGGGGCTGGGCGGGTGAGCAGTACTTC. The encoded protein is CASRPHRGWAGEQYF. The chain is built from TRBV6-1 and TRBJ2-7; TRBD1 aligns across 7 bases. The CDR3 has 15 amino acids. The ends lost 6 bases at V and 7 bases at J; junction bases unmatched: 15. Germline loops: CDR1 MNHNS, CDR2 SASEGT.

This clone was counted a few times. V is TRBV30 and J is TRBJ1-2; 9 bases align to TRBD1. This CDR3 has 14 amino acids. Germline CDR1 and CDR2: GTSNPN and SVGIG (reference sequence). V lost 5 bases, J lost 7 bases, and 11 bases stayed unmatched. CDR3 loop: CAWDIGQGLCGYTF. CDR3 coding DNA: TGTGCCTGGGATATAGGACAGGGGCTTTGTGGCTACACCTTC.

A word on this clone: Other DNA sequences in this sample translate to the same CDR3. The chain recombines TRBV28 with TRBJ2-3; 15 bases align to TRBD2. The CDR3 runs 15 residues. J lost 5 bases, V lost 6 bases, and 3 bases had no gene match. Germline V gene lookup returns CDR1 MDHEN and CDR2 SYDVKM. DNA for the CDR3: TGTGCCAGCAGCCCGGGACTAGCGGGAGGAGATACGCAGTATTTT. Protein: CASSPGLAGGDTQYF.

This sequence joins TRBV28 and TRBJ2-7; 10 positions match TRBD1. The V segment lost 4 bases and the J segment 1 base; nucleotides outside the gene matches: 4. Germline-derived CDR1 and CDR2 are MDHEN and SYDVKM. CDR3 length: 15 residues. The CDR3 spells CASSYRDRGSYEQYF. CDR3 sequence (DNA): TGTGCCAGCAGTTATAGGGACAGGGGTTCCTACGAGCAGTACTTC.

The chain's CDR3 is CASSQGRQGRSSYEQYF. CDR3 DNA sequence: TGCGCCAGCAGCCAAGGCCGACAGGGCCGAAGCTCCTACGAGCAGTACTTC. The V call is TRBV4-1, the J call TRBJ2-7; 7 nucleotides align to TRBD1. This CDR3 has 17 amino acids. Germline loops: CDR1 MGHRA, CDR2 YSYEKL. Trimming took 1 base from V and 0 from J; bases not matched to a gene: 9.

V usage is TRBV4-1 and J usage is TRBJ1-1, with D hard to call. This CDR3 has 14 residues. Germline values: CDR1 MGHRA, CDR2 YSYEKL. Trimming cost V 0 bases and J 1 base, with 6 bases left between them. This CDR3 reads CASSQENRNTEAFF. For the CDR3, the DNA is TGCGCCAGCAGCCAAGAAAACAGGAACACTGAAGCTTTCTTT.

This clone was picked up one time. CDR3 in amino acids: CASRTLAGVLHEQYF. As DNA, the CDR3 is TGTGCCAGCAGGACACTAGCGGGAGTCCTCCACGAGCAGTACTTC. The genes are TRBV28 and TRBJ2-7; 11 nucleotides match TRBD2. Trimming removed 6 bases from V and 5 bases from J; junction bases left unmatched: 9. This CDR3 has 15 amino acids. Germline V gives CDR1 MDHEN, CDR2 SYDVKM.

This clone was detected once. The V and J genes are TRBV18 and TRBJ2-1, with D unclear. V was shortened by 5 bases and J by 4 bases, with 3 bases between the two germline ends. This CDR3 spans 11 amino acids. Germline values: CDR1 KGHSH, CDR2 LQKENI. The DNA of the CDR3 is TGTGCCAGCTCAGGGTACAATGAGCAGTTCTTC. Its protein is CASSGYNEQFF.

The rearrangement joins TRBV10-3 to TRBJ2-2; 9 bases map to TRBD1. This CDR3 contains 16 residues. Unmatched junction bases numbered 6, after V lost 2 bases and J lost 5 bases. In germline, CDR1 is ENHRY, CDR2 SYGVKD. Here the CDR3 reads CAISEPIGQGTGELFF. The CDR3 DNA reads TGTGCCATCAGTGAGCCAATCGGACAGGGGACCGGGGAGCTGTTTTTT.

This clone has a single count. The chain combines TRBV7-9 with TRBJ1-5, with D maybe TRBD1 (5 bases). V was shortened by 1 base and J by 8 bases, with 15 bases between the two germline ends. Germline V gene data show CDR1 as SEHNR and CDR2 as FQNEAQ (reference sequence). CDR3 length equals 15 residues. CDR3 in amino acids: CASSLDGAAGKPQHF. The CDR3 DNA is TGTGCCAGCAGCTTAGATGGGGCAGCTGGTAAGCCCCAGCATTTT.

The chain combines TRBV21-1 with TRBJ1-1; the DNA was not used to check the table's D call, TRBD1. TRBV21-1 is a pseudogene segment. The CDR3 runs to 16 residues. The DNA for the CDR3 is TGTGCCAGCAGCAAAGTAATGTTTCAGGGTAACACTGAAGCTTTCTTT. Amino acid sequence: CASSKVMFQGNTEAFF.